The 28 T cell receptor beta chains listed next were all sequenced from one sample in a study of blood T cell repertoires in COVID-19. Clones were sequenced by immunoSEQ multiplex PCR, and TCRdb holds only the in-frame ones, with some missing. The sample has 120,000 or so clones, around 85% seen once; the top ten hold 2% to 3%. Sequenced material: peripheral blood. These receptor sequences come from a man aged 50 to 59 with acute or convalescent COVID-19.

V is TRBV18 and J is TRBJ1-1; a possible D gene is TRBD1 (6 bases). Germline CDR1 reads KGHSH; CDR2 reads LQKENI. The CDR3 extends over 14 amino acids. Trimming left V 2 bases short and J 3 bases short, with 10 bases between. Here the CDR3 DNA reads TGTGCCAGCTCACCAAGGTCAGGGGACACTGAAGCTTTCTTT. This codes for CASSPRSGDTEAFF.

A few counts support this clone. This rearrangement joins TRBV6-5 to TRBJ1-1; 10 bases agree with TRBD1. Trimming cost V 6 bases and J 11 bases; bases outside gene matches: 9. Germline V gene data show CDR1 as MNHEY and CDR2 as SVGAGI. The CDR3 is 13 amino acids. The CDR3 DNA follows: TGTGCCAGCAGAACCTCGGGACAGGGGTTGGCTTTCTTT. Translated, it gives CASRTSGQGLAFF.

The V gene is TRBV24-1, the J gene TRBJ2-3; the match to TRBD2 covers 7 bases. Germline CDR1 is KGHDR and CDR2 is SFDVKD. The junction had 4 bases not matched to a gene; V was cut back by 2 bases and J by 3 bases. The CDR3 contains 15 residues. CDR3 bases: TGTGCCACCAGTGATTGGGGGGGAGGAACAGATACGCAGTATTTT. It specifies CATSDWGGGTDTQYF.

This chain uses TRBV6-1 with TRBJ2-3, with a weak D call TRBD2 (6 bases). Per germline, CDR1 MNHNS and CDR2 SASEGT. Trimming took off 2 bases at V and 0 bases at J, with 15 bases between the two ends. The CDR3 is 17 residues long. As DNA, the CDR3 is TGTGCCAGCAGTGAAACCTTCGGAGGGAGAAGCACAGATACGCAGTATTTT. Translating gives CASSETFGGRSTDTQYF.

The V call is TRBV29-1, the J call TRBJ2-1; TRBD1 aligns across 7 bases. This CDR3 spans 15 amino acids. After removal of 4 bases from V and 4 bases from J, the junction contained 10 bases not matched to a gene. Per germline, CDR1 SQVTM and CDR2 ANQGSEA. CDR3 loop: CSVGQGAGLYNEQFF. The CDR3, as DNA: TGCAGCGTTGGACAGGGCGCAGGGCTATACAATGAGCAGTTCTTC.

The gene calls are TRBV7-3 and TRBJ2-5; D is perhaps TRBD2 (5 bases). This CDR3 has 15 amino acids. Trimming took 1 base from V and 3 from J, leaving 12 bases between them. Looked up from germline, CDR1 is SGHTA and CDR2 is FQGTGA. CDR3 nucleotide sequence: TGTGCCAGCAGCTTAAGTCCTAGCTTTGAAGAGACCCAGTACTTC. Amino acid sequence: CASSLSPSFEETQYF.

This chain links TRBV7-3 with TRBJ2-3, with TRBD2 identical over 8 bases. The CDR3 runs 14 residues. The junction had 6 bases not matched to a gene; V was cut back by 2 bases and J by 8 bases. Germline V gene lookup returns CDR1 SGHTA and CDR2 FQGTGA. CDR3 nucleotide sequence: TGTGCCAGCAGCTTAGCCGACCGGGGGGGTACGCAGTATTTT. Its translation is CASSLADRGGTQYF.

This rearrangement joins TRBV2 to TRBJ2-1; 7 bases are shared with TRBD2. Trimming removed 0 bases from V and 8 bases from J; junction bases left unmatched: 19. The CDR3 is 19 residues long. From germline, CDR1 is SNHLY and CDR2 FYNNEI. CDR3 sequence (DNA): TGTGCCAGCAGTGAAGCACTTGACCCTAGACTAGCAGTAGCCGATGAGCAGTTCTTC. Its protein product is CASSEALDPRLAVADEQFF.

The chain links TRBV28 to TRBJ1-2; perhaps TRBD1 as D (6 bases). Looked up from germline, CDR1 is MDHEN and CDR2 is SYDVKM. This CDR3 is 16 amino acids long. Trimming removed 6 bases from V and 8 bases from J, with 25 bases in between. The CDR3 bases are TGTGCCAGCAGACTCCCCCGGCAGGGGATAGCGGGGGGCTACACCTTC. Amino acid sequence: CASRLPRQGIAGGYTF.

This rearrangement joins TRBV1 to TRBJ1-2. TRBV1 is given as a pseudogene. The CDR3 is 16 amino acids. The CDR3 DNA reads TGCACCAGCAGCCAAGGGGGGGGACGGGCGATTCTTGGCTACACCTTC. Translating it yields CTSSQGGGRAILGYTF.

This chain connects TRBV7-3 to TRBJ2-7, with TRBD2 matching 11 bases. Germline values: CDR1 SGHTA, CDR2 FQGTGA. This CDR3 is 16 amino acids long. V lost 3 bases, J lost 2 bases, and 6 bases stayed unmatched. CDR3 in amino acids: CASSLEGTSGAYEQYF. The DNA of the CDR3 is TGTGCCAGCAGCTTGGAAGGGACTAGCGGAGCCTACGAGCAGTACTTC. The full variable domain, completed using reference TRBV7-3 and TRBJ2-7, is GAGVSQTPSNKVTEKGKYVELRCDPISGHTALYWYRQSLGQGPEFLIYFQGTGAADDSGLPNDRFFAVRPEGSVSTLKIQRTERGDSAVYLCASSLEGTSGAYEQYFGPGTRLTVT.

The V gene is TRBV7-9, the J gene TRBJ1-5, with unresolved D. Deletions cut 4 bases from V and 3 bases from J, with 10 bases between. Germline assignment: CDR1 SEHNR and CDR2 FQNEAQ (reference sequence). The CDR3 runs to 14 residues. In nucleotides, the CDR3 is TGTGCCAGCAGCTCGACAAGTCCCAATCAGCCCCAGCATTTT. This codes for CASSSTSPNQPQHF.

The chain employs TRBV29-1 and TRBJ2-3; maybe TRBD1 (6 bases). The V and J ends lost 3 bases and 4 bases respectively, with 20 bases between them. Per the germline V gene, CDR1 is SQVTM and CDR2 is ANQGSEA. The CDR3 contains 16 residues. The DNA of the CDR3 is TGCAGCGTTGAGGACCAGGGGAGCCCCCCCGCAGATACGCAGTATTTT. It is translated as CSVEDQGSPPADTQYF.

This chain connects TRBV7-2 to TRBJ2-7, with D maybe TRBD2 (6 bases). V was cut by 4 bases and J by 4 bases, with 14 bases left in between. The CDR3 extends over 14 amino acids. CDR1 SGHTA and CDR2 FQGNSA come from the germline V gene. Here the CDR3 reads CASSSPGGLYEQYF. As DNA, the CDR3 is TGTGCCAGCAGCTCCCCCGGGGGACTGTACGAGCAGTACTTC.

This chain joins TRBV7-8 and TRBJ2-1; TRBD2 might be the D (7 bases). Trimming shortened V by 4 bases and J by 8 bases, and 24 bases separated the two germline ends. Germline lookup yields CDR1 SGHVS and CDR2 FQNEAQ. The CDR3 loop spans 17 amino acids. CDR3 amino acids: CASSYSLLTGGKDEQFF. For the CDR3, the DNA is TGTGCCAGCAGCTACTCACTACTGACGGGGGGCAAGGATGAGCAGTTCTTC.

This clone has a single count. The V call is TRBV6-6, the J call TRBJ1-6; no reliable D call. The CDR3 loop spans 13 amino acids. Germline V gene data show CDR1 as MNHNY and CDR2 as SVGAGI (reference sequence). The germline V and J ends were trimmed by 7 bases and 8 bases, with 12 bases remaining between them. CDR3 region: CASTSGYDSPLHF. In DNA, the CDR3 is TGTGCCAGCACCTCGGGGTATGATTCACCCCTCCACTTT.

The chain couples TRBV5-5 to TRBJ2-1, with 10 bases that match TRBD2. The CDR3 loop spans 16 amino acids. Looked up from germline, CDR1 is SGHKS and CDR2 is YYEKEE (reference sequence). The V and J ends lost 3 bases and 6 bases, in that order; junction bases with no gene match: 9. Written as DNA, the CDR3 is TGTGCCAGCAGCTCGGCACTAGCGGGGTACCTCAATGAGCAGTTCTTC. This translates into CASSSALAGYLNEQFF.

V gene TRBV27 combines with J gene TRBJ2-5; 11 bases match TRBD2. This CDR3 has 15 residues. The V and J ends lost 5 bases and 2 bases, in that order; junction bases with no gene match: 4. CDR1 and CDR2 (germline): MNHEY, SMNVEV (reference sequence). Here the CDR3 DNA reads TGTGCCAGCAGTACCCTAGCGGGGGGACAAGAGACCCAGTACTTC. Translated: CASSTLAGGQETQYF.

The chain links TRBV2 to TRBJ2-2; TRBD2 matches 14 bases. The CDR3 covers 18 residues. Germline lookup yields CDR1 SNHLY and CDR2 FYNNEI. V dropped 2 bases and J dropped 1; count of bases not matched to a gene: 3. The CDR3 bases are TGTGCCAGCAGTGAATTGGGACTAGCGGGGGAGAACACCGGGGAGCTGTTTTTT. It codes for CASSELGLAGENTGELFF.

The chain employs TRBV5-6 and TRBJ2-5; 8 nucleotides line up with TRBD2. Trimming cost V 4 bases and J 6 bases; bases outside gene matches: 5. This CDR3 has 13 residues. CDR1 SGHDT and CDR2 YYEEEE come from the germline V gene. CDR3 residues: CASSDGLAQTQYF. The CDR3 nucleotides read TGTGCCAGCAGCGACGGACTAGCTCAGACCCAGTACTTC.

The chain links TRBV12-5 to TRBJ2-7; perhaps TRBD2 as D (6 bases). This CDR3 region has 16 residues. V lost 5 bases to trimming and J lost 4 bases, with 21 bases between them. The germline gives CDR1 LGHNT, CDR2 FRNRAP. In DNA form, the CDR3 reads TGTGCTAGTGGTCCCCGCGCGGGAAGCGAATCATACGAGCAGTACTTC. It encodes CASGPRAGSESYEQYF.

The chain combines TRBV27 with TRBJ1-1; 8 bases match TRBD1. V trimming: 6 bases; J trimming: 5 bases; junction bases outside the gene matches: 8. The CDR3 loop spans 14 amino acids. In germline, CDR1 is MNHEY, CDR2 SMNVEV (reference sequence). As DNA, the CDR3 is TGTGCCAGCAGGTTGACAGGGGCGAAAACTGAAGCTTTCTTT. Amino acids: CASRLTGAKTEAFF.

The chain has TRBV5-4 and TRBJ2-1; 7 positions match TRBD2. V gave up 3 bases and J gave up 5 bases; unmatched junction bases: 8. Germline loops: CDR1 SGHNT, CDR2 YYREEE (reference sequence). This CDR3 comprises 15 residues. CDR3 residues: CASSWGGLRDNEQFF. The CDR3 DNA follows: TGTGCCAGCAGCTGGGGAGGGTTACGGGACAATGAGCAGTTCTTC.

This clone appeared once. This chain joins TRBV2 and TRBJ1-1; the D is unclear. V gave up 1 base and J gave up 10 bases, with 13 bases separating them. Looked up from germline, CDR1 is SNHLY and CDR2 is FYNNEI. The CDR3 extends over 13 amino acids. Here the CDR3 DNA reads TGTGCCAGCAGTGAAGGACCGCAAAGACTAGCTTTCTTT. Amino acid sequence: CASSEGPQRLAFF.

The chain recombines TRBV24-1 with TRBJ2-2, with 7 bases lining up with TRBD2. Per germline, CDR1 KGHDR and CDR2 SFDVKD. The CDR3 has 15 amino acids. Losses at the gene ends were 4 bases for V and 3 bases for J; bases not matched to a gene: 4. DNA for the CDR3: TGTGCCACCAGTGACCGGGAGGTGGACACCGGGGAGCTGTTTTTT. This codes for CATSDREVDTGELFF.

A few counts support this clone. This sample also contains other DNA sequences that code for the same CDR3. The V gene is TRBV9, the J gene TRBJ2-3, with 7 positions matching TRBD1. V was pared by 0 bases and J by 0 bases, with 4 bases of the junction left unmatched. Germline CDR1 is SGDLS and CDR2 is YYNGEE. The CDR3 length is 16 residues. The CDR3 sequence: CASSVAGQTSTDTQYF. CDR3 nucleotides: TGTGCCAGCAGCGTAGCGGGACAGACTAGCACAGATACGCAGTATTTT.

The V gene is TRBV18, the J gene TRBJ1-2; 10 bases line up with TRBD1. Germline CDR1 is KGHSH and CDR2 is LQKENI. There are 16 residues in the CDR3. The junction had 8 bases not matched to a gene; V was cut back by 3 bases and J by 4 bases. CDR3 amino acids: CASSPTGGTGVYGYTF. For the CDR3, the DNA is TGTGCCAGCTCACCTACAGGGGGGACAGGGGTCTATGGCTACACCTTC.

This chain joins TRBV25-1 and TRBJ1-2; 9 bases match TRBD1. Germline CDR1 reads MGHDK; CDR2 reads SYGVNS. This CDR3 has 18 residues. Losses at the gene ends were 1 base for V and 0 bases for J; bases not matched to a gene: 9. The CDR3 sequence is CASSESRGQGLPNYGYTF. For the CDR3, the DNA is TGTGCCAGCAGTGAATCTAGGGGACAGGGCTTGCCTAACTATGGCTACACCTTC.